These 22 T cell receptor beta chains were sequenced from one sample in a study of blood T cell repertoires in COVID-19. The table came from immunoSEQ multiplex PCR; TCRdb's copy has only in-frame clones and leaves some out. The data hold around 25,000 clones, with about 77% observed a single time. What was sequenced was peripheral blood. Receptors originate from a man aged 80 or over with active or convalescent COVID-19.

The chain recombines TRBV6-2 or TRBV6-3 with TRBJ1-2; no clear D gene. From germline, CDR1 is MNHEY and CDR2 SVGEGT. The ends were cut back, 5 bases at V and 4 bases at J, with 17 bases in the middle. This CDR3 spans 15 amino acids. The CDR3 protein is CASSPRRGTGYGYTF. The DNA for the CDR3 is TGTGCCAGCAGTCCCCGGCGGGGTACCGGCTATGGCTACACCTTC.

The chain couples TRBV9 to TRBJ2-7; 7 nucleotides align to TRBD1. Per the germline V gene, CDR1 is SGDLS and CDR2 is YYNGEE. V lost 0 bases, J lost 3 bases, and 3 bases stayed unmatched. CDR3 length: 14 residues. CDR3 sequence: CASSVGGGVYEQYF. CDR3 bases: TGTGCCAGCAGCGTAGGAGGGGGCGTCTACGAGCAGTACTTC.

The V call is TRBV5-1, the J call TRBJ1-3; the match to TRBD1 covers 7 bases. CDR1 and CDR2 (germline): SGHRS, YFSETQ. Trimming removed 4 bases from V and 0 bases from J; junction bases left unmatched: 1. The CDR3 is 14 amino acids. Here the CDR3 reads CASSGDSSGNTIYF. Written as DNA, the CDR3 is TGCGCCAGCAGCGGGGACAGCTCTGGAAACACCATATATTTT.

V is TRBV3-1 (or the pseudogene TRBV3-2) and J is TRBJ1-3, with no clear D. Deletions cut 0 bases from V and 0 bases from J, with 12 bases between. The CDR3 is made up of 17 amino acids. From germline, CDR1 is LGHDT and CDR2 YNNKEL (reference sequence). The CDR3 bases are TGTGCCAGCAGCCAAGAGGTCGGGGTCGTCTCTGGAAACACCATATATTTT. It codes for CASSQEVGVVSGNTIYF.

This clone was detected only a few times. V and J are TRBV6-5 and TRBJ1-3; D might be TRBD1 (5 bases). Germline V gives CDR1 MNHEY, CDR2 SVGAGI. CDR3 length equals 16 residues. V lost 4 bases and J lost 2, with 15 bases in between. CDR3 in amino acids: CASSFSGNSPGNTIYF. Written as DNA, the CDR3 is TGTGCCAGCAGTTTTTCAGGGAATAGTCCTGGAAACACCATATATTTT.

CDR3 in DNA: TGCGCCAGCAGCGCGGGGGGACAGGGGGCATCTGGGGCCAACGTCCTGACTTTC. Translated, it gives CASSAGGQGASGANVLTF. V is TRBV5-1 and J is TRBJ2-6; 12 positions agree with TRBD1. With 4 bases clipped from V and 1 base from J, the junction kept 6 bases outside the gene matches. The CDR3 covers 18 residues. Germline CDR1 and CDR2: SGHRS and YFSETQ.

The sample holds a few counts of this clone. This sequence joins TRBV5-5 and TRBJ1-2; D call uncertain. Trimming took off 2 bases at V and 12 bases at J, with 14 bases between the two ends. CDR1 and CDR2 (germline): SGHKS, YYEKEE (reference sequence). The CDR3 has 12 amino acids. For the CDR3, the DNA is TGTGCCAGCAGCTTAGGCGCGGGCCGAAACACCTTC. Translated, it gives CASSLGAGRNTF.

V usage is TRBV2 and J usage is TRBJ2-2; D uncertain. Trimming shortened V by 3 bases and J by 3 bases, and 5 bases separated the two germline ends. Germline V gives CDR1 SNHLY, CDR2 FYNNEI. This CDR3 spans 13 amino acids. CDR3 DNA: TGTGCCAGCAGTGAGAGTTACACCGGGGAGCTGTTTTTT. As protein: CASSESYTGELFF. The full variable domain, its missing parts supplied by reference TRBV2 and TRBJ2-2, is EPEVTQTPSHQVTQMGQEVILRCVPISNHLYFYWYRQILGQKVEFLVSFYNNEISEKSEIFDDQFSVERPDGSNFTLKIRSTKLEDSAMYFCASSESYTGELFFGEGSRLTVL.

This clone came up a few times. CDR3 DNA: TGTGCCAGCAGCTTTGCGGGCACAAGTGAAAAACTGTTTTTT. It encodes CASSFAGTSEKLFF. This sequence joins TRBV7-2 and TRBJ1-4; D ambiguous. Germline V gene data show CDR1 as SGHTA and CDR2 as FQGNSA. There are 14 residues in the CDR3. V was shortened by 3 bases and J by 7 bases, with 12 bases between the two germline ends.

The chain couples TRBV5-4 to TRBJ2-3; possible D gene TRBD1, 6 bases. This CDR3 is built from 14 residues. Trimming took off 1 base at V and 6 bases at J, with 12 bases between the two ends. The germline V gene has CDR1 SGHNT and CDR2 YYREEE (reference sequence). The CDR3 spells CASSLQGLGDTQYF. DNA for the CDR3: TGTGCCAGCAGCTTGCAGGGGCTGGGCGATACGCAGTATTTT.

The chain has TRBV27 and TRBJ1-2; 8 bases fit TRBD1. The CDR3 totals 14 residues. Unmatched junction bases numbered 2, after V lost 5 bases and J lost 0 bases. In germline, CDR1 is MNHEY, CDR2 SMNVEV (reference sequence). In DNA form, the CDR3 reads TGTGCCAGCAGTCCACAGGGGGCTAACTATGGCTACACCTTC. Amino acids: CASSPQGANYGYTF.

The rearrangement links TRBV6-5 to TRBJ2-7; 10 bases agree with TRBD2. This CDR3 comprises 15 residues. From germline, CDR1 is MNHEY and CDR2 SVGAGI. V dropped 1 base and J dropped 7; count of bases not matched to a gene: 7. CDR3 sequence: CASSYFTSGEGEQYF. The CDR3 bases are TGTGCCAGCAGTTACTTTACTAGCGGGGAGGGGGAGCAGTACTTC.

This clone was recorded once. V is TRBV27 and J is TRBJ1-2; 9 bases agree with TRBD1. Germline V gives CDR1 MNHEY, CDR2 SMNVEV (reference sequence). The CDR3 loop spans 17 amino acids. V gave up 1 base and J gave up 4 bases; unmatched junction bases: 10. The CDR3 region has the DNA TGTGCCAGCAGTTTATTAGGAGGGACAGGGCCGGGCTATGGCTACACCTTC. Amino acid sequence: CASSLLGGTGPGYGYTF.

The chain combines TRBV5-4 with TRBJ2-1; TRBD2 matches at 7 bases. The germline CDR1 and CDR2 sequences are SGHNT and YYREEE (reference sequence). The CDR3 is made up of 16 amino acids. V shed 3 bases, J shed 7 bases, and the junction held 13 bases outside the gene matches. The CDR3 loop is CASSSRTGAGLNEQFF. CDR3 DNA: TGTGCCAGCAGCTCTCGAACGGGAGCGGGGTTGAATGAGCAGTTCTTC.

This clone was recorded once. The CDR3 protein is CASSHPSSGGFTDTQYF. In DNA, the CDR3 is TGTGCCAGCAGTCACCCTTCTAGCGGGGGATTCACAGATACGCAGTATTTT. The gene calls are TRBV2 and TRBJ2-3; 10 bases agree with TRBD2. J was trimmed by 2 bases and V by 5 bases; bases with no gene match: 10. The CDR3 spans 17 residues. Germline V CDR1 and CDR2: SNHLY, FYNNEI.

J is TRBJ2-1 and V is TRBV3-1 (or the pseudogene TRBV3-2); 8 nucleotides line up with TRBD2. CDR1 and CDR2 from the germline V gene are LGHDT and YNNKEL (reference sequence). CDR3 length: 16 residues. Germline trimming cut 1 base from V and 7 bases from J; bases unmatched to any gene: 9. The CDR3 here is CASSQGPGGTYNEQFF. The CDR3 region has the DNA TGTGCCAGCAGCCAAGGGCCGGGGGGGACGTATAATGAGCAGTTCTTC.

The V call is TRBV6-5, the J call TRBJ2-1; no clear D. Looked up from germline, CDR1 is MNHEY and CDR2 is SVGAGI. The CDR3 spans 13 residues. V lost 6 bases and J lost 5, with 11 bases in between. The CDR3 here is CASRVWSDNEQFF. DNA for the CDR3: TGTGCCAGCAGGGTGTGGTCGGACAATGAGCAGTTCTTC.

CDR3 DNA: TGCGCCAGCAGCCCGTCGGGACAGTACAACGAGCAGTACTTC. It codes for CASSPSGQYNEQYF. The rearrangement joins TRBV5-1 to TRBJ2-7, with 7 positions matching TRBD1. CDR3 length: 14 residues. V shed 4 bases and J 5 bases; nucleotides not matched to a gene: 9. Germline CDR1 is SGHRS and CDR2 is YFSETQ.

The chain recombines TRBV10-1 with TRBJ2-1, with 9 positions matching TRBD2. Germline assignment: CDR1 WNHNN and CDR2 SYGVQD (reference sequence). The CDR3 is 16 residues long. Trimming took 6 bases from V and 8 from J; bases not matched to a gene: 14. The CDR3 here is CASSPGRASGKDEQFF. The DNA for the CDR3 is TGCGCCAGCAGCCCTGGGAGAGCTAGCGGGAAAGATGAGCAGTTCTTC.

The CDR3, as DNA: TGTGCCAGCAGCTTAGCGGCGGGGGGGCAAGATACGCAGTATTTT. Amino acid sequence: CASSLAAGGQDTQYF. The V and J genes are TRBV11-2 and TRBJ2-3; 9 bases match TRBD2. Germline CDR1 and CDR2: SGHAT and FQNNGV. The CDR3 runs to 15 residues. The ends lost 1 base at V and 5 bases at J; junction bases unmatched: 4.

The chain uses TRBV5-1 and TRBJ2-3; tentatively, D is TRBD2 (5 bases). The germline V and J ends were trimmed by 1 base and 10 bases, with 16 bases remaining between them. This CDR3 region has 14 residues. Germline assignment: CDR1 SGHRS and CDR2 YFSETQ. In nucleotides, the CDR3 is TGCGCCAGCAGCTTGCGGGGTCAAGGAGAGGCGCAGTATTTT. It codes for CASSLRGQGEAQYF.

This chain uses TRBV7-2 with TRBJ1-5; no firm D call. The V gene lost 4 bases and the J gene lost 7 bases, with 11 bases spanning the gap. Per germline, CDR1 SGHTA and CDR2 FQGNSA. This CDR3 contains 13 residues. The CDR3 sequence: CASSSLVLQPQHF. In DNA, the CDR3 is TGTGCCAGCAGCTCCCTTGTTCTCCAGCCCCAGCATTTT.